These 25 T cell receptor beta chains were all obtained from the same sample, sequenced in a study of blood T cell repertoires in COVID-19. Only in-frame clones appear in the TCRdb table, and some are missing; sequencing was by immunoSEQ multiplex PCR. This table has around 360,000 clones, about 87% appearing once. Input material: peripheral blood. The origin of the receptors is a woman in her 30s with COVID-19, enrolled during active disease.

Concerning this clone itself: The sample holds other DNA sequences that translate to the same CDR3. The chain combines TRBV18 with TRBJ2-7; D remains ambiguous. The CDR3 totals 12 residues. V was cut by 2 bases and J by 4 bases, with 6 bases left in between. Per germline, CDR1 KGHSH and CDR2 LQKENI. The CDR3 DNA is TGTGCCAGCTCACCAGCTAATTACGAGCAGTACTTC. This codes for CASSPANYEQYF.

This chain links TRBV9 with TRBJ2-2, with 9 bases matching TRBD1. The length of the CDR3 is 15 residues. V was pared by 3 bases and J by 9 bases, with 9 bases of the junction left unmatched. Germline loops: CDR1 SGDLS, CDR2 YYNGEE. CDR3 protein: CASSAPQGATRELFF. The CDR3 nucleotides are TGTGCCAGCAGCGCACCACAGGGGGCGACGCGGGAGCTGTTTTTT.

The chain joins TRBV18 to TRBJ2-7; D possibly corresponds to TRBD1 (6 bases). The CDR3 loop spans 14 amino acids. V lost 5 bases, J lost 2 bases, and 13 bases lay in between. CDR1 is KGHSH, CDR2 LQKENI, per germline. CDR3 amino acids: CASSEIRTAYEQYF. CDR3 bases: TGTGCCAGCTCAGAAATCCGGACAGCCTACGAGCAGTACTTC.

The chain links TRBV19 to TRBJ2-6; TRBD1 matches 7 bases. V lost 5 bases and J lost 0; bases outside the gene matches: 10. The CDR3 spans 18 residues. Germline CDR1 and CDR2: LNHDA and SQIVND (reference sequence). The CDR3 loop reads CASSPGRQGSSGANVLTF. The CDR3, as DNA: TGTGCCAGTAGTCCCGGTCGACAGGGATCCTCTGGGGCCAACGTCCTGACTTTC. Based on the CDR3 plus reference TRBV19 and TRBJ2-6, the full variable domain is DGGITQSPKYLFRKEGQNVTLSCEQNLNHDAMYWYRQDPGQGLRLIYYSQIVNDFQKGDIAEGYSVSREKKESFPLTVTSAQKNPTAFYLCASSPGRQGSSGANVLTFGAGSRLTVL.

This chain uses TRBV4-3 with TRBJ1-2; tentatively, D is TRBD1 (5 bases). The V end was cut by 0 bases, the J end by 5 bases, with 7 bases between. CDR1 and CDR2 (germline): LGHNA, YSLEER. This CDR3 region has 13 residues. CDR3 protein: CASSQETAYGYTF. The DNA for the CDR3 is TGCGCCAGCAGCCAAGAGACAGCTTATGGCTACACCTTC.

V gene TRBV24-1 combines with J gene TRBJ2-3; 8 bases line up with TRBD2. Unmatched junction bases numbered 7, after V lost 1 base and J lost 5 bases. This CDR3 has 16 amino acids. Germline V CDR1 and CDR2: KGHDR, SFDVKD. The DNA for the CDR3 is TGTGCCACCAGTGATTTTAGCACTAGCGGAAGAGATACGCAGTATTTT. Translation: CATSDFSTSGRDTQYF.

This clone appeared a single time. The chain links TRBV7-3 to TRBJ2-2; 8 nucleotides match TRBD2. Germline V gene sequence: CDR1 SGHTA, CDR2 FQGTGA. There are 16 residues in the CDR3. V lost 5 bases to trimming and J lost 1 base; unmatched junction nucleotides: 6. The CDR3 sequence: CASSPRTSGNTGELFF. CDR3 in DNA: TGTGCCAGCAGCCCCCGTACTAGCGGGAACACCGGGGAGCTGTTTTTT.

This sequence joins TRBV5-1 and TRBJ1-2; TRBD1 agrees at 12 bases. There are 16 residues in the CDR3. Germline V lookup: CDR1 SGHRS, CDR2 YFSETQ. J lost 9 bases, V lost 0 bases, and 9 bases had no gene match. CDR3 DNA: TGCGCCAGCAGCTTGGAGGGACAGGGGGCATTTAGGAGCTACACCTTC. This translates into CASSLEGQGAFRSYTF.

This clone was observed once. The CDR3 DNA sequence: TGTGCCAGTAGTACCTCCGGGAGGTATACGCAGTATTTT. Protein product: CASSTSGRYTQYF. The chain is built from TRBV19 and TRBJ2-3, with 7 bases that match TRBD2. Losses at the gene ends were 4 bases for V and 7 bases for J; bases not matched to a gene: 5. There are 13 residues in the CDR3. Per germline, CDR1 LNHDA and CDR2 SQIVND (reference sequence). Variable domain in full (rest from reference TRBV19 and TRBJ2-3): DGGITQSPKYLFRKEGQNVTLSCEQNLNHDAMYWYRQDPGQGLRLIYYSQIVNDFQKGDIAEGYSVSREKKESFPLTVTSAQKNPTAFYLCASSTSGRYTQYFGPGTRLTVL.

CDR3 nucleotides: TGTGCCAGTAGTAGAAGGTTCGGACAGGGGGTCACTGAAGCTTTCTTT. Protein product: CASSRRFGQGVTEAFF. The V gene is TRBV19, the J gene TRBJ1-1, with 10 bases aligning to TRBD1. CDR1 LNHDA and CDR2 SQIVND come from the germline V gene (reference sequence). This CDR3 region has 16 residues. After removal of 4 bases from V and 4 bases from J, the junction contained 9 bases not matched to a gene.

This clone appeared a single time. The chain is built from TRBV2 and TRBJ2-1; D gene ambiguous. V was cut by 6 bases and J by 7 bases, with 10 bases left in between. Germline V gives CDR1 SNHLY, CDR2 FYNNEI. The CDR3 covers 12 residues. The CDR3 is CASSGVRNEQFF. The CDR3 region has the DNA TGTGCCAGCAGCGGCGTCAGGAATGAGCAGTTCTTC.

The rearrangement uses TRBV23-1 and TRBJ1-1; D might be TRBD1 (5 bases). TRBV23-1 is flagged as an ORF with uncertain function. V lost 0 bases, J lost 1 base, and 12 bases lay in between. The CDR3 has 16 amino acids. This CDR3 reads CASSQSWDGGNTEAFF. CDR3 nucleotide sequence: TGCGCCAGCAGTCAATCGTGGGACGGGGGGAACACTGAAGCTTTCTTT.

V is TRBV4-1 and J is TRBJ2-4; 10 bases agree with TRBD1. Germline V gives CDR1 MGHRA, CDR2 YSYEKL. The CDR3 has 15 residues. V shed 3 bases, J shed 9 bases, and the junction held 8 bases outside the gene matches. As DNA, the CDR3 is TGCGCCAGCAGCCACCAGACAGGGGGCGCCGGCATTCAGTACTTC. This gives the protein CASSHQTGGAGIQYF.

The rearrangement links TRBV5-6 to TRBJ1-1; 7 positions agree with TRBD1. This CDR3 contains 16 residues. Germline CDR1 and CDR2: SGHDT and YYEEEE. V shed 0 bases, J shed 1 base, and the junction held 6 bases outside the gene matches. The CDR3 protein is CASSLVQGIKNTEAFF. CDR3 bases: TGTGCCAGCAGCTTGGTACAGGGGATTAAGAACACTGAAGCTTTCTTT.

The chain combines TRBV2 with TRBJ2-7, with a weak D call TRBD2 (6 bases). This CDR3 has 11 residues. In germline, CDR1 is SNHLY, CDR2 FYNNEI. The CDR3 DNA reads as TGTGCCAGCAGCCCCGAGGGACCCGGGAGAGTT. As protein: CASSPEGPGRV.

The chain employs TRBV14 and TRBJ2-3, with 9 bases matching TRBD2. Germline CDR1 and CDR2: SGHDN and FVKESK. J was trimmed by 5 bases and V by 4 bases; bases with no gene match: 4. The CDR3 has 14 residues. CDR3 sequence (DNA): TGTGCCAGCAGCCTAGCGGGAGTGGGAGATACGCAGTATTTT. It encodes CASSLAGVGDTQYF.

The chain uses TRBV7-3 and TRBJ1-2; perhaps TRBD1 as D (6 bases). CDR1 and CDR2 (germline): SGHTA, FQGTGA. The CDR3 consists of 13 residues. Trimming left V 8 bases short and J 6 bases short, with 16 bases between. Here the CDR3 reads CASSPRGGHGYTF. In DNA form, the CDR3 reads TGTGCCAGCTCCCCCCGAGGGGGACATGGCTACACCTTC.

The rearrangement links TRBV2 to TRBJ2-7, with D unresolved. The CDR3 is 13 amino acids. From germline, CDR1 is SNHLY and CDR2 FYNNEI. The germline V and J ends were trimmed by 1 base and 7 bases, with 11 bases remaining between them. Here the CDR3 reads CASSEGGYPEQYF. DNA for the CDR3: TGTGCCAGCAGTGAAGGCGGATACCCAGAGCAGTACTTC.

This clone was picked up a small number of times. The V and J genes are TRBV24-1 and TRBJ1-3; a weak D match, TRBD1 (5 bases). The CDR3 covers 15 residues. Germline-derived CDR1 and CDR2 are KGHDR and SFDVKD. Between the trimmed V and J ends, which lost 4 bases and 0 bases, there was a span of 9 bases. The CDR3 region is CATSDPDSSGNTIYF. In DNA form, the CDR3 reads TGTGCCACCAGTGACCCTGACAGCTCTGGAAACACCATATATTTT.

This rearrangement joins TRBV6-1 to TRBJ2-7, with 8 bases fitting TRBD2. The V segment lost 2 bases and the J segment 6 bases; nucleotides outside the gene matches: 9. The CDR3 runs to 15 residues. Germline-derived CDR1 and CDR2 are MNHNS and SASEGT. The CDR3 DNA follows: TGTGCCAGCAGTGAAAATACCGGGGGGGGGTCCGAGCAGTACTTC. It specifies CASSENTGGGSEQYF.

The chain uses TRBV16 and TRBJ2-1; no definite D call. The V end lost 4 bases, the J end lost 0 bases, and 10 bases lay between the germline ends. The CDR3 contains 15 residues. CDR1 is KGHSY, CDR2 FQNENV, per germline. CDR3 sequence: CASSLLADSYNEQFF. CDR3 nucleotide sequence: TGTGCCAGCAGCCTACTGGCGGACTCCTACAATGAGCAGTTCTTC.

This chain joins TRBV25-1 and TRBJ2-5, with 13 bases identical to TRBD2. Losses at the gene ends were 2 bases for V and 2 bases for J; bases not matched to a gene: 5. The CDR3 is 17 amino acids. Per the germline V gene, CDR1 is MGHDK and CDR2 is SYGVNS. The CDR3 sequence is CASSETSGGVLQETQYF. CDR3 bases: TGTGCCAGCAGTGAAACTAGCGGGGGGGTACTACAAGAGACCCAGTACTTC.

The chain uses TRBV27 and TRBJ2-1; the match to TRBD2 covers 7 bases. J lost 14 bases, V lost 5 bases, and 12 bases had no gene match. CDR3 length: 13 residues. Germline V lookup: CDR1 MNHEY, CDR2 SMNVEV (reference sequence). CDR3 amino acids: CASSDKPGTTEFF. The CDR3 DNA reads as TGTGCCAGCAGTGATAAACCCGGGACTACAGAGTTCTTC.

The rearrangement joins TRBV7-9 to TRBJ2-7; D is perhaps TRBD1 (6 bases). V dropped 1 base and J dropped 5 bases, with 12 bases sitting between them. Germline CDR1 is SEHNR and CDR2 is FQNEAQ (reference sequence). CDR3 size: 14 residues. The CDR3 DNA sequence: TGTGCCAGCAGCTTAGATACAGGGCGAGACGAGCAGTACTTC. Amino acid sequence: CASSLDTGRDEQYF.

This clone was detected once. This rearrangement joins TRBV6-1 to TRBJ2-7, with D possibly matching TRBD1 (5 bases). Trimming stripped 0 bases from V and 7 bases from J, with 10 bases between. The CDR3 is 13 amino acids. Germline V gives CDR1 MNHNS, CDR2 SASEGT. CDR3 bases: TGTGCCAGCAGTGAAGCCAGGGTGGGGGAGCAGTACTTC. It encodes CASSEARVGEQYF.